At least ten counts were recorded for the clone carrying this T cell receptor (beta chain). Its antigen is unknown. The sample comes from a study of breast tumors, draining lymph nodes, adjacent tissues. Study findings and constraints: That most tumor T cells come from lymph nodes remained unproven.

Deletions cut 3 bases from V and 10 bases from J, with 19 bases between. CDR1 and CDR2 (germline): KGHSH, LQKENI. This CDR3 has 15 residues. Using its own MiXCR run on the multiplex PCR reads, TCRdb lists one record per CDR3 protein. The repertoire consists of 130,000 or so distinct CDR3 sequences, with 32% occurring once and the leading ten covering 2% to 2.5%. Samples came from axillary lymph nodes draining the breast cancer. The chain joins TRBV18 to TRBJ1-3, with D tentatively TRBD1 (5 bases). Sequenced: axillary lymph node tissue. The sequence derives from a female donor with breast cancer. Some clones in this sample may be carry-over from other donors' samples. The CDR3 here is CASSPDKDPGSTIYF. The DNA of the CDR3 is TGTGCCAGCTCACCGGACAAGGACCCGGGGTCGACCATATATTTT.